This TCR beta chain came from a study of cytomegalovirus exposure and HLA in healthy donors. J lost 1 base, V lost 5 bases, and 6 bases had no gene match. The CDR3 extends over 15 amino acids. The V gene's germline CDR1 is MNHNY and CDR2 SVGAGI (reference sequence). Findings and caveats of the study: Accurate predictions that matched the HLA-A and HLA-B alleles of most subjects were reportedly made from TCR beta sequences. In a later analysis, CMV-associated beta chains were mostly HLA-associated, it appeared.

As for this clone: Its target is not known.

PCR employed 60 Vbeta and 13 Jbeta primers. Measured with immunoSEQ multiplex PCR; TCRdb has only the in-frame clones, and not every one. Found here are under 150,000 clones, roughly 73% of them singletons; the top ten hold approximately 1%. The V call is TRBV6-6, the J call TRBJ2-7; 9 positions agree with TRBD1. The TCR comes from a male donor in good health and CMV-seronegative. Sequenced sample: PBMCs. CDR3 region: CASSRDREFSYEQYF. The CDR3 DNA follows: TGTGCCAGCAGTAGGGACAGGGAATTTTCCTACGAGCAGTACTTC.